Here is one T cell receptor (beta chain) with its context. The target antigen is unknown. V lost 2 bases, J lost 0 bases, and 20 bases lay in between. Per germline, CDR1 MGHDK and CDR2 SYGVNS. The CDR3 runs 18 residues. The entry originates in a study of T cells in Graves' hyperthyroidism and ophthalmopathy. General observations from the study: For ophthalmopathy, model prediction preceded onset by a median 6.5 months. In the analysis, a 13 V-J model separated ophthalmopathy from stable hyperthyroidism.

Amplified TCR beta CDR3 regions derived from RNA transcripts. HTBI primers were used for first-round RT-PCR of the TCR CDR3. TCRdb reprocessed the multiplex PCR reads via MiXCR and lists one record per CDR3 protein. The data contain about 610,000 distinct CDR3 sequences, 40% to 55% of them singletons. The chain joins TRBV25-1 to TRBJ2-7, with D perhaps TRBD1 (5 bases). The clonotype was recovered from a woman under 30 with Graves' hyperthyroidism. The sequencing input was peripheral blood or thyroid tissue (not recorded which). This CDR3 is CASSEGALHLLSSYEQYF. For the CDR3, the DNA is TGTGCCAGCAGTGAAGGGGCGCTACATTTACTGAGCTCCTACGAGCAGTACTTC.